This T cell receptor (beta chain) is drawn from a study of CD8+CD57+ T cells in acquired aplastic anemia. Study context: Sorted CD4+ and CD8+ cells gave an average of about 3 ug of DNA. CD4+ cells from healthy donors averaged about 9.8 million reads.

TCR beta VDJ and CDR3 were profiled, and genomic DNA was the template. TCRdb itself ran the reads through MiXCR, one entry per CDR3 protein. The sample carries 75,000 to 90,000 distinct CDR3 sequences, over 35% recorded once. This clonotype came up many times. Sequencing was done on a sample of sorted CD4+, CD8+, or CD8+CD57+ T cells (not recorded which) from PBMCs. The TCR was taken from a human donor in good health, serving as a control.

The CDR3 loop is CASSYALGTEAFF. The CDR3 bases are TGTGCCAGCAGTTACGCGTTAGGTACTGAAGCTTTCTTT. J is TRBJ1-1 and V is TRBV6-5, with no clear D. The CDR3 is 13 amino acids. Germline V gene data show CDR1 as MNHEY and CDR2 as SVGAGI. The V end was cut by 2 bases, the J end by 5 bases, with 9 bases between.